This T cell receptor (beta chain) was sequenced during a study of blood T cell repertoires in COVID-19. Study information: From the United States, Italy and Spain came samples of acute and convalescent COVID-19. Sources were T cells, B-cell-depleted T cells, or PBMCs; the material itself was cDNA or gDNA.

As processed by the authors: The authors estimated nucleated cell counts from reference gene primer amplification. Data came from immunoSEQ multiplex PCR; TCRdb stores just in-frame clones and leaves some out. That table gives V, J and clone size, and the DNA gave D and trimming. The table includes fewer than 250,000 clones, more than 60% detected once. The germline V and J ends were trimmed by 0 bases and 0 bases, with 18 bases remaining between them. The CDR3 consists of 20 residues. Germline CDR1 LGHNT, CDR2 FRNRAP. The sequence was collected from a woman between 50 and 59 years old with acute or convalescent COVID-19. Material: peripheral blood. The rearrangement uses TRBV12-5 and TRBJ2-6; tentatively, D is TRBD1 (5 bases). CDR3 region: CASGLVIGQGQASGANVLTF. The CDR3 DNA sequence: TGTGCTAGTGGTTTGGTAATAGGTCAGGGTCAGGCCTCTGGGGCCAACGTCCTGACTTTC.